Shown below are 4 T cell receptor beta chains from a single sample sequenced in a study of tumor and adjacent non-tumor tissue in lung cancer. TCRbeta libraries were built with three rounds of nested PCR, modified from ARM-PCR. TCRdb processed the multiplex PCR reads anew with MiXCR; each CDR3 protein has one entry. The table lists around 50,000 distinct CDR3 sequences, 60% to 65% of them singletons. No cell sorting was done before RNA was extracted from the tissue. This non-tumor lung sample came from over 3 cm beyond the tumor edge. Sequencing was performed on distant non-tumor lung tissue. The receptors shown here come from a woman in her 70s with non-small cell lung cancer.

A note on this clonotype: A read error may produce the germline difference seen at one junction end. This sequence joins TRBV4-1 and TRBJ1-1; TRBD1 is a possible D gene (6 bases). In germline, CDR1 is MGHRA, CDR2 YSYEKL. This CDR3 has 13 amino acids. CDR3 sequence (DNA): TGCGCCAGCAGCCATGACAGGAACACAGAAGCTTTCTTT. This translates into CASSHDRNTEAFF.

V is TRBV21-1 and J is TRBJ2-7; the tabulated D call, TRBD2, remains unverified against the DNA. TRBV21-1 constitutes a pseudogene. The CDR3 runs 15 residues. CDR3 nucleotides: TGTGCCAGCAGCAAAGGGACTAGCGGGACCTACGAGCGGTACTTC. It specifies CASSKGTSGTYERYF.

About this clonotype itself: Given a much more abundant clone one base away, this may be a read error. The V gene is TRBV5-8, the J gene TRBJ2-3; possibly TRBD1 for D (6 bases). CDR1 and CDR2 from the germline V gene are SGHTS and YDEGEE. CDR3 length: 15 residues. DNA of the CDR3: TGTGACAGCAGCTTGGACAGAGGAACAACAGATACGCAGTATTTT. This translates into CDSSLDRGTTDTQYF.

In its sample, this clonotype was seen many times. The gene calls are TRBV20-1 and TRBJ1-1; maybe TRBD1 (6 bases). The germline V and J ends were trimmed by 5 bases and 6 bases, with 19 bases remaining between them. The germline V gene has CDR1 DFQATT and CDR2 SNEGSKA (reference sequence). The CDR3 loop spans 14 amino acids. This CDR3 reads CSARGRDNRAEAFF. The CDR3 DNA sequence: TGCAGTGCTCGGGGGAGGGATAACAGGGCTGAAGCTTTCTTT.